This T cell receptor (beta chain) originates from a study of blood T cell repertoires in COVID-19. Whole-study context: Acute and convalescent COVID-19 specimens originated in the United States, Italy and Spain. From T cells, B-cell-depleted T cells, or PBMCs came the material, which was cDNA or gDNA.

There are 16 residues in the CDR3. Germline trimming cut 1 base from V and 3 bases from J; bases unmatched to any gene: 6. CDR1 is LNHNV, CDR2 YYDKDF, per germline (reference sequence). Seattle's cohort entered during active infection and was followed longitudinally. In the study's own analysis: Amplifying reference gene primers gave estimates of nucleated cell counts. Assay: immunoSEQ multiplex PCR; the TCRdb copy retains only in-frame clones and omits some. The V and J calls and clone size are taken from that table; D and trimming were inferred from the DNA. The data show 300,000 to 350,000 clones, 75% to 90% seen once.

This clonotype was sampled from a woman in her forties or fifties with COVID-19, enrolled during active disease. The V and J genes are TRBV15 and TRBJ1-1; 9 positions match TRBD1. Sequenced material: peripheral blood. The CDR3 is CATSRATGGTDTEAFF. The CDR3 bases are TGTGCCACCAGCAGAGCTACAGGGGGCACGGACACTGAAGCTTTCTTT. Drawing the rest from reference TRBV15 and TRBJ1-1, the complete variable domain is DAMVIQNPRYQVTQFGKPVTLSCSQTLNHNVMYWYQQKSSQAPKLLFHYYDKDFNNEADTPDNFQSRRPNTSFCFLDIRSPGLGDTAMYLCATSRATGGTDTEAFFGQGTRLTVV.